This T cell receptor beta chain stems from a study of PD-1 blockade in mismatch repair-deficient tumors. Whole-study context: Patients had around 12 mismatch repair-deficient cancer types, all previously treated and progressing. Study-level findings and limits: Rapid post-treatment expansion, then contraction, generally preceding radiologic response, marked tumor-resident clones.

The protocol was immunoSEQ multiplex PCR, while the TCRdb copy is restricted to in-frame clones and leaves out a portion. This sample yields 100,000 or so clones, of which 70% to 85% are seen a single time; roughly 6.3% belongs to the top ten. On this clone: The antigen remains unidentified.

This CDR3 has 14 residues. Trimming at V came to 3 bases and at J to 8 bases, leaving 6 bases not matched to a gene. Germline lookup yields CDR1 SGHNT and CDR2 YENEEA. Mismatch repair deficiency was confirmed in all patients, by PCR or immunohistochemistry. TCRs were sequenced from a few patients responding to pembrolizumab. The input for sequencing was peripheral blood, taken roughly eight months after starting pembrolizumab. The receptor's source is an adult with mismatch repair-deficient cancer. This chain joins TRBV11-3 and TRBJ2-1; 8 positions agree with TRBD1. CDR3 DNA: TGTGCCAGCAGCTTTGCCGACAGGGGCCATGAGCAGTTCTTC. Its protein is CASSFADRGHEQFF.